The rows below give T cell receptor beta chains drawn from one sample of a study of blood T cells in healthy people across ages. TCRdb reprocessed the 5' RACE reads via MiXCR and lists one record per CDR3 protein. Here the sample spans 850,000 to 950,000 distinct CDR3 sequences, more than 25% being singletons. The sequencing sample was made of blood. All receptors derive from a woman of 80 years or more in good health. The CDR3 runs from the conserved cysteine through the conserved F or W. D genes are given only for firm matches. The size field is filled for only some rows; it gives once, few, many or a size class.

J: TRBJ1-4; D: NA; size: NA; V: TRBV12-3/TRBV12-4; CDR3: CASNSPTNEKLFF; DNA: TGTGCCAGCAATTCCCCAACTAATGAAAAGCTGTTTTTT
J: TRBJ2-1; D: TRBD1; size: few; V: TRBV6-6; CDR3: CASLEGQGSYNEQFF; DNA: TGTGCCTCACTAGAAGGACAGGGCTCCTACAATGAGCAGTTCTTC
J: TRBJ1-2; D: NA; size: many; V: TRBV12-3/TRBV12-4; CDR3: CASSLTQSNYGYTF; DNA: TGTGCCAGCAGTTTGACGCAGAGCAACTATGGCTACACCTTC
J: TRBJ2-7; D: TRBD2; size: many; V: TRBV7-8; CDR3: CASSKKRDYEQYF; DNA: TGTGCCAGCAGCAAGAAGCGGGACTACGAGCAGTACTTC
J: TRBJ2-5; D: TRBD1; size: NA; V: TRBV3-1; CDR3: CASSQGRQGVGETQYF; DNA: TGTGCCAGCAGCCAAGGAAGGCAGGGGGTAGGGGAGACCCAGTACTTC
J: TRBJ2-6; D: NA; size: many; V: TRBV18; CDR3: CASDRTSAGANVLTF; DNA: TGTGCCAGCGACAGGACTTCGGCTGGGGCCAACGTCCTGACTTTC
J: TRBJ1-6; D: TRBD1; size: many; V: TRBV7-2; CDR3: CASSTDRGRASPLHF; DNA: TGTGCCAGCAGCACAGACAGGGGGCGGGCTTCACCCCTCCACTTT
J: TRBJ1-5; D: NA; size: NA; V: TRBV6-2/TRBV6-3; CDR3: CASSYLTGQQVQHF; DNA: TGTGCCAGCAGTTACCTGACAGGACAGCAGGTCCAGCATTTT
J: TRBJ2-5; D: TRBD1; size: NA; V: TRBV10-3; CDR3: CAISFAGTGEETQYF; DNA: TGTGCCATCAGTTTCGCCGGGACAGGGGAAGAGACCCAGTACTTC
J: TRBJ2-1; D: NA; size: many; V: TRBV7-2; CDR3: CASSLVGGIYNEQFF; DNA: TGTGCCAGCAGCTTAGTTGGGGGGATCTACAATGAGCAGTTCTTC
J: TRBJ1-1; D: NA; size: NA; V: TRBV21-1; CDR3: CASSGYLNTEAFF; DNA: TGTGCCAGCTCGGGATATCTGAACACTGAAGCTTTCTTT
J: TRBJ1-3; D: NA; size: NA; V: TRBV7-2; CDR3: CASSLASGAGNTIYF; DNA: TGTGCCAGCAGCTTAGCGTCAGGGGCTGGAAACACCATATATTTT
J: TRBJ1-3; D: NA; size: NA; V: TRBV20-1; CDR3: CSAREFGGAGNTIYF; DNA: TGCAGTGCTAGGGAATTTGGGGGGGCTGGAAACACCATATATTTT
J: TRBJ2-1; D: TRBD2; size: few; V: TRBV20-1; CDR3: CSAMGLAGGPNNEQFF; DNA: TGCAGTGCTATGGGACTAGCGGGGGGGCCTAACAATGAGCAGTTCTTC
J: TRBJ2-7; D: NA; size: many; V: TRBV18; CDR3: CASSPREFGRTYEQYF; DNA: TGTGCCAGCTCACCACGAGAATTTGGGCGGACCTACGAGCAGTACTTC
J: TRBJ2-5; D: TRBD1; size: many; V: TRBV7-9; CDR3: CASSSWGQKETQYF; DNA: TGTGCCAGCAGCTCCTGGGGACAGAAAGAGACCCAGTACTTC
J: TRBJ2-5; D: NA; size: many; V: TRBV18; CDR3: CASSPPSGQETQYF; DNA: TGTGCCAGCTCACCACCTTCGGGCCAAGAGACCCAGTACTTC
J: TRBJ2-7; D: TRBD1; size: NA; V: TRBV6-6; CDR3: CASTDRGRGEQYF; DNA: TGTGCCAGCACCGACAGGGGGCGAGGCGAGCAGTACTTC
J: TRBJ1-1; D: NA; size: NA; V: TRBV6-5; CDR3: CASSYLATGVRNTEAFF; DNA: TGTGCCAGCAGTTACTTGGCAACAGGCGTCCGGAACACTGAAGCTTTCTTT
J: TRBJ2-6; D: NA; size: NA; V: TRBV4-1; CDR3: CASSQEGEGGPLTGANVLTF; DNA: TGTGCCAGCAGCCAAGAAGGGGAGGGGGGTCCTCTCACTGGGGCCAACGTCCTGACTTTC
J: TRBJ2-3; D: NA; size: NA; V: TRBV7-6; CDR3: CASRPGQESTDTQYF; DNA: TGTGCCAGCCGACCGGGACAAGAAAGCACAGATACGCAGTATTTT
J: TRBJ2-1; D: NA; size: many; V: TRBV28; CDR3: CASSYGGRNEQFF; DNA: TGTGCCAGCAGCTATGGGGGTAGGAATGAGCAGTTCTTC
J: TRBJ1-5; D: NA; size: few; V: TRBV24-1; CDR3: CATSDLETQPQHF; DNA: TGTGCCACCAGTGATTTGGAAACCCAGCCCCAGCATTTT
J: TRBJ1-4; D: NA; size: NA; V: TRBV29-1; CDR3: CSVRTTNEKLFF; DNA: TGCAGCGTCCGAACAACTAATGAAAAACTGTTTTTT
J: TRBJ2-5; D: TRBD2; size: many; V: TRBV7-8; CDR3: CASSLRLAGRETQYF; DNA: TGTGCCAGCAGCTTAAGGCTAGCGGGGAGAGAGACCCAGTACTTC
J: TRBJ2-3; D: TRBD2; size: NA; V: TRBV5-1; CDR3: CASSLALAGGIDTQYF; DNA: TGCGCCAGCAGCTTGGCACTAGCGGGGGGTATAGATACGCAGTATTTT
J: TRBJ2-7; D: TRBD1; size: NA; V: TRBV28; CDR3: CASSFGTVPSEQYF; DNA: TGTGCCAGCAGTTTCGGGACAGTCCCCAGCGAGCAGTACTTC
J: TRBJ2-1; D: TRBD2; size: NA; V: TRBV27; CDR3: CASSLAGLAGGPYNEQFF; DNA: TGTGCCAGCAGTTTAGCCGGACTAGCGGGAGGACCGTACAATGAGCAGTTCTTC
J: TRBJ2-1; D: NA; size: few; V: TRBV7-7; CDR3: CASSLSVQLNEQFF; DNA: TGTGCCAGCAGCTTATCAGTACAGCTCAATGAGCAGTTCTTC
J: TRBJ2-5; D: TRBD1; size: few; V: TRBV5-1; CDR3: CASSTRDRLYF; DNA: TGCGCCAGCAGCACCCGGGACAGGCTGTACTTC
J: TRBJ1-5; D: NA; size: few; V: TRBV6-2/TRBV6-3; CDR3: CASSYVGSNQPQHF; DNA: TGTGCCAGCAGTTACGTCGGTAGCAATCAGCCCCAGCATTTT
J: TRBJ2-2; D: TRBD2; size: once; V: TRBV7-9; CDR3: CASSIRGGGTGELFF; DNA: TGTGCCAGCAGCATCCGCGGGGGGGGAACCGGGGAGCTGTTTTTT
J: TRBJ2-1; D: NA; size: NA; V: TRBV3-1; CDR3: CASSRGWGAAYNEQFF; DNA: TGTGCCAGCAGCCGTGGTTGGGGAGCGGCCTACAATGAGCAGTTCTTC
J: TRBJ2-1; D: NA; size: NA; V: TRBV20-1; CDR3: CSARGRGRDEQFF; DNA: TGCAGTGCTAGAGGCAGGGGACGGGATGAGCAGTTCTTC
J: TRBJ2-5; D: NA; size: many; V: TRBV20-1; CDR3: CSARGRQETQYF; DNA: TGCAGTGCTAGGGGCAGGCAAGAGACCCAGTACTTC
J: TRBJ2-5; D: NA; size: many; V: TRBV6-1; CDR3: CASRGTRETQYF; DNA: TGTGCCAGCAGGGGAACCAGGGAGACCCAGTACTTC
J: TRBJ2-7; D: NA; size: NA; V: TRBV7-9; CDR3: CASSLGSGGQVLTTREQYF; DNA: TGTGCCAGCAGCTTAGGATCGGGCGGCCAGGTTCTTACTACTAGGGAGCAGTACTTC
J: TRBJ2-3; D: NA; size: many; V: TRBV6-6; CDR3: CASRPQAGTAFPDTQYF; DNA: TGTGCCAGCAGACCCCAGGCGGGGACGGCTTTTCCGGATACGCAGTATTTT
J: TRBJ2-1; D: TRBD1; size: many; V: TRBV6-2/TRBV6-3; CDR3: CASRQLGQGRNEQFF; DNA: TGTGCCAGCAGACAATTAGGACAGGGCAGGAATGAGCAGTTCTTC
J: TRBJ2-2; D: NA; size: NA; V: TRBV6-6; CDR3: CASSSAAGELFF; DNA: TGTGCCAGCAGTTCGGCCGCTGGGGAGCTGTTTTTT
J: TRBJ2-1; D: NA; size: once; V: TRBV7-2; CDR3: CASSLVLLDEQFF; DNA: TGTGCCAGCAGCTTAGTTCTGCTGGATGAGCAGTTCTTC
J: TRBJ1-3; D: NA; size: NA; V: TRBV20-1; CDR3: CSARDQGAGNTIYF; DNA: TGCAGTGCTAGAGATCAGGGAGCTGGAAACACCATATATTTT
J: TRBJ1-4; D: NA; size: NA; V: TRBV20-1; CDR3: CSAPQGAATNEKLFF; DNA: TGCAGTGCCCCCCAAGGGGCTGCAACTAATGAAAAACTGTTTTTT
J: TRBJ1-5; D: TRBD1; size: many; V: TRBV7-9; CDR3: CASSSYLDRGNQPQHF; DNA: TGTGCCAGCAGCTCCTACCTTGACAGGGGCAATCAGCCCCAGCATTTT